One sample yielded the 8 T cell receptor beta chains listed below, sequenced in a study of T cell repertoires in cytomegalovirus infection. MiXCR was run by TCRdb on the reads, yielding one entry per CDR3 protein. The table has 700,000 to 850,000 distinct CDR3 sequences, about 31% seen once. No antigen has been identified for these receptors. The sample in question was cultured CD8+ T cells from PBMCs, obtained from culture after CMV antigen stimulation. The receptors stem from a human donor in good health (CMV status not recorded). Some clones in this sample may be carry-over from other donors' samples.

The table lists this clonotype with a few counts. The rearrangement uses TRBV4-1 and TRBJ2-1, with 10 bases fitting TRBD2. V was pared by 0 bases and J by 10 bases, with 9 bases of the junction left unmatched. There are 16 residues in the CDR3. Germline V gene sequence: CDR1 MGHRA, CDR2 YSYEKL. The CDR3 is CASSQDVASGGSEQFF. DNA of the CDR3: TGCGCCAGCAGCCAAGATGTAGCTAGCGGGGGTTCGGAGCAGTTCTTC.

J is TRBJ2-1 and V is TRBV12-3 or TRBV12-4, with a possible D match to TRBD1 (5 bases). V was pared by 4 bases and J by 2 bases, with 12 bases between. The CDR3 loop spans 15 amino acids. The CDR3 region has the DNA TGTGCCAGCAGTTCGGCAGGGTCTACCTACAATGAGCAGTTCTTC. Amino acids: CASSSAGSTYNEQFF.

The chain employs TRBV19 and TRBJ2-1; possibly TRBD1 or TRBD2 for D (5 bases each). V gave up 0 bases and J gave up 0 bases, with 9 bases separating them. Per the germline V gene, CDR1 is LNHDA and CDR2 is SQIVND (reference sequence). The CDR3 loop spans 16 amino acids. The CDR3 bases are TGTGCCAGTAGTATAGAACCAGGGAGCTCCTACAATGAGCAGTTCTTC. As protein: CASSIEPGSSYNEQFF.

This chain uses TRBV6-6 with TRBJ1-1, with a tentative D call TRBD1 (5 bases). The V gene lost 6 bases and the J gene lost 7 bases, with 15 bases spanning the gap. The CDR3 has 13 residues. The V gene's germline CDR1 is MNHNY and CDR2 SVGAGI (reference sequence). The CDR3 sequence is CASSRLGVGEAFF. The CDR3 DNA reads TGTGCCAGCAGCCGATTAGGGGTTGGTGAAGCTTTCTTT.

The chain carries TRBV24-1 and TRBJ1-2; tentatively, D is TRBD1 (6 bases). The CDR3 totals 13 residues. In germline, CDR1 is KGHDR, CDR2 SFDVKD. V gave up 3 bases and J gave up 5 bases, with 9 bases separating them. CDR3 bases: TGTGCCACCAGTGATCCGGACAGATATGGCTACACCTTC. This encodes CATSDPDRYGYTF.

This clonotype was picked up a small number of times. The CDR3 DNA reads TGCAGTGCCCAAACTCTAAGAGGCTACACCTTC. Translation gives CSAQTLRGYTF. V usage is TRBV20-1 and J usage is TRBJ1-2; no clear D. The V end was cut by 6 bases, the J end by 8 bases, with 13 bases between. CDR1 DFQATT and CDR2 SNEGSKA come from the germline V gene (reference sequence). This CDR3 contains 11 residues.

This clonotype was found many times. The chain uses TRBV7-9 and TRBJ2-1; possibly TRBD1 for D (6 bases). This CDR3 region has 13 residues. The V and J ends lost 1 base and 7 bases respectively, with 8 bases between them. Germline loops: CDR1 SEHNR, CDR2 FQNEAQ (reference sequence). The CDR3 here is CASSLGTVNEQFF. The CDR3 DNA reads TGTGCCAGCAGCTTAGGGACAGTGAATGAGCAGTTCTTC.

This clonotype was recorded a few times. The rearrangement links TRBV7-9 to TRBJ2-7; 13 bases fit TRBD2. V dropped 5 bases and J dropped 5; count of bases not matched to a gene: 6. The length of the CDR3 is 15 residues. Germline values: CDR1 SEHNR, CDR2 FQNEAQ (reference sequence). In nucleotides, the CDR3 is TGTGCCAGCAGCCCTGACGGGACTAGCGGGGACGAGCAGTACTTC. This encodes CASSPDGTSGDEQYF. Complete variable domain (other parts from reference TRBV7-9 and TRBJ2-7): DTGVSQNPRHKITKRGQNVTFRCDPISEHNRLYWYRQTLGQGPEFLTYFQNEAQLEKSRLLSDRFSAERPKGSFSTLEIQRTEQGDSAMYLCASSPDGTSGDEQYFGPGTRLTVT.